This T cell receptor (beta chain) was identified in a study of T-cell memory formation after mild COVID-19. For the study at large: TCR clusters showed largely donor specificity. Points from the study as a whole: Some SARS-CoV-2-responding clones were already detected in memory before infection. Day 15 to 85 contracting clones showed balanced CD4/CD8; later expanders leaned CD4+.

5'RACE with constant-segment primers yielded barcoded, UMI-tagged TCR alpha and TCR beta cDNA libraries. Via MiXCR, TCRdb re-called the 5' RACE reads, giving one row per CDR3 protein. The sample shows 400,000 to 500,000 distinct CDR3 sequences, around 24% of them seen only once. The CDR3 loop spans 13 amino acids. CDR1 and CDR2 (germline): SGHDN, FVKESK. Trimming left V 1 base short and J 3 bases short, with 7 bases between. Turning to this clonotype: No antigen is known for it.

The sequencing input was PBMCs or a T cell subset sorted from them (not recorded which). The TCR originated in an adult woman who had mild COVID-19 (a few samples of this study predate the infection). Cell type and time point are not known. The chain uses TRBV14 and TRBJ2-7; D gene unclear. Here the CDR3 DNA reads TGTGCCAGCAGCCAAGTCCGATACTACGAGCAGTACTTC. This encodes CASSQVRYYEQYF. The full variable domain, in which reference TRBV14 and TRBJ2-7 provide the parts outside the CDR3, is EAGVTQFPSHSVIEKGQTVTLRCDPISGHDNLYWYRRVMGKEIKFLLHFVKESKQDESGMPNNRFLAERTGGTYSTLKVQPAELEDSGVYFCASSQVRYYEQYFGPGTRLTVT.